Included here is one TCR beta chain sequence, with context. The data are from a study of T cell repertoires in cytomegalovirus infection. Background on the study: It can be stated that public TCR beta signatures indicated CMV infection as well as a matching HLA type.

Germline V CDR1 and CDR2: MDHEN, SYDVKM. V was pared by 5 bases and J by 1 base, with 16 bases of the junction left unmatched. The CDR3 has 18 amino acids. TCRdb re-analysed the reads in MiXCR, keeping a single row per CDR3 protein. The sample includes around 440,000 distinct CDR3 sequences, roughly 12% seen only once; the top ten take roughly a tenth. J is TRBJ1-2 and V is TRBV28; 7 nucleotides match TRBD1. This clonotype originated in a human donor in good health (CMV status not recorded). Some clones in this sample may be carry-over from other donors' samples. Sequencing was done on a sample of PBMCs. The CDR3 is CASSPTRLGTELNYGYTF. The CDR3, as DNA: TGTGCCAGCAGTCCAACCCGCCTCGGGACAGAGCTTAACTATGGCTACACCTTC.